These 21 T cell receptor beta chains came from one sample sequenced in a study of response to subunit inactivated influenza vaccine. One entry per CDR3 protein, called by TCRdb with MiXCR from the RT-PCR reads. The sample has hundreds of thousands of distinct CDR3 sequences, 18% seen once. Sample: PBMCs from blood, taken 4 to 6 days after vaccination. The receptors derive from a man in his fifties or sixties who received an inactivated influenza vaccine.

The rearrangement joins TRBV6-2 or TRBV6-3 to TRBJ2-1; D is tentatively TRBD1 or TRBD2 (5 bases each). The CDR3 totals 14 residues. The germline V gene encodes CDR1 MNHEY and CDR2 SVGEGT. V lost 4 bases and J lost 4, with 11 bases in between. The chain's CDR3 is CASSFRGPYNEQFF. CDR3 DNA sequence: TGTGCCAGCAGTTTCCGGGGACCATACAATGAGCAGTTCTTC.

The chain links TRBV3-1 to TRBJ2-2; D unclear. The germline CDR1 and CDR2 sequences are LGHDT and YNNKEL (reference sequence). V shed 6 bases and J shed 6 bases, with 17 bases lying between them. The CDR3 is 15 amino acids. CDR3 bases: TGTGCCAGCAGGGTAGGACGCCTCAGTGCCGGGGAGCTGTTTTTT. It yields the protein CASRVGRLSAGELFF. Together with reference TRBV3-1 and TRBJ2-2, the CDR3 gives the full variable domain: DTAVSQTPKYLVTQMGNDKSIKCEQNLGHDTMYWYKQDSKKFLKIMFSYNNKELIINETVPNRFSPKSPDKAHLNLHINSLELGDSAVYFCASRVGRLSAGELFFGEGSRLTVL.

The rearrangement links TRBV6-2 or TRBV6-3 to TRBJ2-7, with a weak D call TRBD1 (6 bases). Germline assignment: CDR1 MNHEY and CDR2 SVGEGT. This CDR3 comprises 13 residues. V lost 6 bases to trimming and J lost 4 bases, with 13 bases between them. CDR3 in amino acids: CASRTGTQYEQYF. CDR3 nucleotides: TGTGCCAGCAGGACGGGGACACAGTACGAGCAGTACTTC.

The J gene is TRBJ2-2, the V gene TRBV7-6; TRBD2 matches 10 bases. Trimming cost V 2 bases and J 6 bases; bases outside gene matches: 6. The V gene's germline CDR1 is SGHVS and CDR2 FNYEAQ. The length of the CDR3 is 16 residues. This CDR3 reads CASSLSSGRGAGELFF. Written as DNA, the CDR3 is TGTGCCAGCAGCTTAAGCAGCGGGAGGGGAGCCGGGGAGCTGTTTTTT. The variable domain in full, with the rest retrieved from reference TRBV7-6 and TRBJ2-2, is GAGVSQSPRYKVTKRGQDVALRCDPISGHVSLYWYRQALGQGPEFLTYFNYEAQQDKSGLPNDRFSAERPEGSISTLTIQRTEQRDSAMYRCASSLSSGRGAGELFFGEGSRLTVL.

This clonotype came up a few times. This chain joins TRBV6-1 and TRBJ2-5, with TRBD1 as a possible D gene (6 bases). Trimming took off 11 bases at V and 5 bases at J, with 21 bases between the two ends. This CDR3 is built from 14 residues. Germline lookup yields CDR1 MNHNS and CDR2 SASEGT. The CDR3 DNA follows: TGTGCCGCCGTGAAAGGGACACTCAAGGAGACCCAGTACTTC. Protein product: CAAVKGTLKETQYF.

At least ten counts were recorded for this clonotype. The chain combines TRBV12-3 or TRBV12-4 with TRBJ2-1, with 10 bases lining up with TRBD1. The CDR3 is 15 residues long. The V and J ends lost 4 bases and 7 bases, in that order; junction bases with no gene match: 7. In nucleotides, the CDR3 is TGTGCCAGCAGTTGGGGACAGGGGAAGTCGAATGAGCAGTTCTTC. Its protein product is CASSWGQGKSNEQFF.

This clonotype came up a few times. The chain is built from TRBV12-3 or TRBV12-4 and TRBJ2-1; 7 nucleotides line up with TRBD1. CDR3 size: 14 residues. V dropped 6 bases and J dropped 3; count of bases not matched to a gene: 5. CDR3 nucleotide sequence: TGTGCCAGCAGCCGCCGGGACAGCTACAATGAGCAGTTCTTC. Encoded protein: CASSRRDSYNEQFF.

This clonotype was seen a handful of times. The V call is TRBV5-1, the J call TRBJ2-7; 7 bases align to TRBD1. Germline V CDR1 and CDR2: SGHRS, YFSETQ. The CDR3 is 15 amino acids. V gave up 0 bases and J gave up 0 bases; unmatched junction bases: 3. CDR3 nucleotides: TGCGCCAGCAGCTTGGTACAGGGGTTCTCCTACGAGCAGTACTTC. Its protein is CASSLVQGFSYEQYF. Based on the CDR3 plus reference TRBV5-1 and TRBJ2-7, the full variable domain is KAGVTQTPRYLIKTRGQQVTLSCSPISGHRSVSWYQQTPGQGLQFLFEYFSETQRNKGNFPGRFSGRQFSNSRSEMNVSTLELGDSALYLCASSLVQGFSYEQYFGPGTRLTVT.

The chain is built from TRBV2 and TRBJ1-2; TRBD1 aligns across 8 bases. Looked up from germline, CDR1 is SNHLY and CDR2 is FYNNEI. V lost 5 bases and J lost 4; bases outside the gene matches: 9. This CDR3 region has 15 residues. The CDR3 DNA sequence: TGTGCCAGCAGTAGTAGGACAGGGATAGGCTATGGCTACACCTTC. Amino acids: CASSSRTGIGYGYTF.

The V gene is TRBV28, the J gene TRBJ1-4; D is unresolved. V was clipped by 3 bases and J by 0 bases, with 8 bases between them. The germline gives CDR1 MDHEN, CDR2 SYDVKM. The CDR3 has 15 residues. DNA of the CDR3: TGTGCCAGCAGTTTGGCGGACGCAACTAATGAAAAACTGTTTTTT. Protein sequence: CASSLADATNEKLFF.

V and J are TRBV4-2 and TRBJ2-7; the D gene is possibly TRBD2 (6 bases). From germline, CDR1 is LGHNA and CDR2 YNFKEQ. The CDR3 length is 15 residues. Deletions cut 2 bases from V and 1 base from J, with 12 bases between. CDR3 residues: CASSQRLERSYEQYF. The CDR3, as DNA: TGTGCCAGCAGCCAAAGACTAGAGAGGTCCTACGAGCAGTACTTC.

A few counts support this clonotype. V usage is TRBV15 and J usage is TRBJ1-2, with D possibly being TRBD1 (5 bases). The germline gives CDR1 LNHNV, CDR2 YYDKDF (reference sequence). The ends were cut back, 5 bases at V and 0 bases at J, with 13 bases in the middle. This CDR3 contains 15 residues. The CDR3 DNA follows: TGTGCCACCAGCGGATCCCTGACAGCTAACTATGGCTACACCTTC. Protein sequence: CATSGSLTANYGYTF.

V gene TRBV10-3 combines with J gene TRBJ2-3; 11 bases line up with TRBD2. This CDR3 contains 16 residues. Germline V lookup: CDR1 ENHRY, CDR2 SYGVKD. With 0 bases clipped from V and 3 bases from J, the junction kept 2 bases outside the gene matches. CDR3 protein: CAISESLAGGTDTQYF. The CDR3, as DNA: TGTGCCATCAGTGAGTCGCTAGCGGGAGGTACAGATACGCAGTATTTT.

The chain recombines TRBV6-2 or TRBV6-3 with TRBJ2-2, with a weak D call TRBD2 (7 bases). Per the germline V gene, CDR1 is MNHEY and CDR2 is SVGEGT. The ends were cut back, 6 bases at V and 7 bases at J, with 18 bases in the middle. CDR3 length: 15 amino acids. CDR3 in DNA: TGTGCCAGCAGCCTCTTTGCGGGGGCTAGCGGGGAGCTGTTTTTT. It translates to CASSLFAGASGELFF.

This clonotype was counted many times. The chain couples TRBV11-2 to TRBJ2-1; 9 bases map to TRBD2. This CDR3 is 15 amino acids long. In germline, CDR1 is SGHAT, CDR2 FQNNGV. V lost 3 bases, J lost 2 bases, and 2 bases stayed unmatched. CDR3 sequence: CASSLIAGAYNEQFF. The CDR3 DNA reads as TGTGCCAGCAGCTTGATAGCGGGGGCCTACAATGAGCAGTTCTTC.

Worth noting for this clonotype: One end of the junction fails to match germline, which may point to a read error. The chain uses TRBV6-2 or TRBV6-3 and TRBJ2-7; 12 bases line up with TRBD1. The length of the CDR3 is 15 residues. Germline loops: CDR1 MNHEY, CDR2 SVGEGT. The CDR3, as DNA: TGTGCCAGCAGTATGGGACAGGGGGCCTCCCACGAGCAGTACTTC. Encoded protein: CASSMGQGASHEQYF.

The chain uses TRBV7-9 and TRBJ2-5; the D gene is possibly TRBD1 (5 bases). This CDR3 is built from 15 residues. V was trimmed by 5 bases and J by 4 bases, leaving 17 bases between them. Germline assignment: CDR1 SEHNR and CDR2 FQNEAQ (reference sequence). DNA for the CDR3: TGTGCCAGCAGCCCCCCCCGACAGTTACCAGAGACCCAGTACTTC. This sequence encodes CASSPPRQLPETQYF.

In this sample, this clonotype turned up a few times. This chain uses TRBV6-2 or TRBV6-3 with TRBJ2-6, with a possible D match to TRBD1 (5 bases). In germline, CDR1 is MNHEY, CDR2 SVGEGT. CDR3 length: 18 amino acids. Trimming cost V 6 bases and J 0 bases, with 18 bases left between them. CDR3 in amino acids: CASRTDSQTFSGANVLTF. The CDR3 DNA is TGTGCCAGCAGGACAGACTCCCAAACCTTCTCTGGGGCCAACGTCCTGACTTTC.

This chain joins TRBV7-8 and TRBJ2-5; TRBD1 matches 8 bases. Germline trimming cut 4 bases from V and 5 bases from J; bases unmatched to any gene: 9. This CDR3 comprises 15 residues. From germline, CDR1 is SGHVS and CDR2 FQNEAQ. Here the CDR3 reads CASSSLGQVVETQYF. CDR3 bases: TGTGCCAGCAGCTCACTGGGACAGGTTGTCGAGACCCAGTACTTC.

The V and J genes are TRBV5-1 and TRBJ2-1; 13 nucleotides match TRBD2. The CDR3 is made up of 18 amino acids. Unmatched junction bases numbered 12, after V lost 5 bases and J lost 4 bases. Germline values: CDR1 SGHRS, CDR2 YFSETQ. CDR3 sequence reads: CASRTGTSGAPSYNEQFF. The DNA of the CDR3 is TGCGCCAGCAGAACCGGGACTAGCGGGGCCCCGAGTTACAATGAGCAGTTCTTC.

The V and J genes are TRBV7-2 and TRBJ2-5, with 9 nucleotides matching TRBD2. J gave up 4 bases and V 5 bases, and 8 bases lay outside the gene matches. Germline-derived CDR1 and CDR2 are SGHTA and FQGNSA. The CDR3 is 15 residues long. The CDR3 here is CASSRTGTSRETQYF. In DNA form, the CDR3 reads TGTGCCAGCAGCCGTACCGGGACTAGCAGAGAGACCCAGTACTTC.